This is a list of T cell receptor beta chains from one sample in a study of blood T cells in healthy people across ages. TCRdb analysed the 5' RACE reads with MiXCR anew, one entry per CDR3 protein. The table includes some 700,000 distinct CDR3 sequences, roughly 20% detected once. Sequenced sample: blood. Receptors were obtained from a man between 70 and 80 years old in good health. Each CDR3 is given with its conserved first and last residue. Fields, in order: D gene, clone size, V gene, J gene, CDR3 DNA, CDR3 protein. The D gene is left open where the match is weak. The size entry is marked missing in some rows and otherwise reads once, few, many or a size class.

>-|few|TRBV3-1|TRBJ1-2
TGTGCCAGCAGCCAAGAATATACCTACTCTAACTATGGCTACACCTTC
CASSQEYTYSNYGYTF
>-|-|TRBV20-1|TRBJ2-6
TGCAGTGCTCCCCGACATAGGACTGGGGCCAACGTCCTGACTTTC
CSAPRHRTGANVLTF
>TRBD1|few|TRBV6-4|TRBJ1-1
TGTGCCAGCAGTGAAGGACAGGAGAACACTGAAGCTTTCTTT
CASSEGQENTEAFF
>-|many|TRBV5-1|TRBJ1-2
TGCGCCAGCACCAATCTTGGGGGCGGACACGCCTATGGCTACACCTTC
CASTNLGGGHAYGYTF
>-|-|TRBV7-2|TRBJ1-4
TGTGCCAGCAGCTTAAGGACACCAGCAACTAATGAAAAACTGTTTTTT
CASSLRTPATNEKLFF
>TRBD2|few|TRBV6-5|TRBJ2-2
TGTGCCAGCAGTTCCGAGCGGGGGATTGCCGGGGAGCTGTTTTTT
CASSSERGIAGELFF
>TRBD1|-|TRBV10-3|TRBJ1-4
TGTGCCATCAGTACAGGGGGCGAAAAACTGTTTTTT
CAISTGGEKLFF
>-|few|TRBV12-3/TRBV12-4|TRBJ1-2
TGTGCCAGCAGTGTCTACAGGGCTAACTATGGCTACACCTTC
CASSVYRANYGYTF
>TRBD1|-|TRBV5-1|TRBJ1-5
TGCGCCAGCAGCTGGACAGGGGGAGATCAGCCCCAGCATTTT
CASSWTGGDQPQHF
>TRBD1|few|TRBV4-1|TRBJ1-5
TGCGCCAGCAGCCAGGATACAGGGGTAAGCAATCAGCCCCAGCATTTT
CASSQDTGVSNQPQHF
>-|-|TRBV20-1|TRBJ2-1
TGCAGTGCTACCCCAAGCGGAAGGGTTTACAATGAGCAGTTCTTC
CSATPSGRVYNEQFF
>-|-|TRBV7-3|TRBJ2-3
TGTGCCAGCAGCCAATTCCCCACAGATACGCAGTATTTT
CASSQFPTDTQYF
>-|-|TRBV7-8|TRBJ2-1
TGTGCCAGCAGCTCCAATGGCCCCCACAATGAGCAGTTCTTC
CASSSNGPHNEQFF
>TRBD2|-|TRBV12-3/TRBV12-4|TRBJ2-7
TGTGCCAGCAGTTGGGGAGGGGACTACGAGCAGTACTTC
CASSWGGDYEQYF
>-|-|TRBV5-1|TRBJ2-1
TGCGCCAGCAGCCAGATGTCGCCGGTCTACAATGAGCAGTTCTTC
CASSQMSPVYNEQFF
>-|-|TRBV4-3|TRBJ2-1
TGCGCCAGCAGCCAAGATTGGAACCGCAGAAATGAGCAGTTCTTC
CASSQDWNRRNEQFF
>-|-|TRBV6-2/TRBV6-3|TRBJ1-2
TGTGCCAGCAGTTTCGGCCGAGCTAACTATGGCTACACCTTC
CASSFGRANYGYTF
>-|-|TRBV5-6|TRBJ1-2
TGTGCCAGCAGCTTGTATCGACGTAACTATGGCTACACCTTC
CASSLYRRNYGYTF
>TRBD1|-|TRBV18|TRBJ1-5
TGTGCCAGCTCGCAAACAGGGGGTGATCAGCCCCAGCATTTT
CASSQTGGDQPQHF
>TRBD1|many|TRBV20-1|TRBJ1-4
TGCAGTGCCCGGACAGGGGGAGGAGAAAAACTGTTTTTT
CSARTGGGEKLFF
>-|-|TRBV5-1|TRBJ2-2
TGCGCCAGCAACGTGGGGACCGGGGAGCTGTTTTTT
CASNVGTGELFF
>-|-|TRBV29-1|TRBJ2-1
TGCAGCGTTGGGGGTGGGTCTAGCGTTGGCTCCTACAATGAGCAGTTCTTC
CSVGGGSSVGSYNEQFF
>TRBD2|few|TRBV7-6|TRBJ2-3
TGTGCCAGCAGCCCCTTAGAGTGGCGGGGGACTAGGACCACAGATACGCAGTATTTT
CASSPLEWRGTRTTDTQYF
>TRBD1|few|TRBV6-1|TRBJ2-3
TGTGCCGGACACCGGGACAGGGGGCATACGCAGTATTTT
CAGHRDRGHTQYF
>TRBD1|many|TRBV6-6|TRBJ1-1
TGTGCCAGCAGCATGGGACAGTACGCTGAAGCTTTCTTT
CASSMGQYAEAFF
>TRBD2|-|TRBV7-9|TRBJ2-5
TGTGCCAGCAGCTCAAGGACTAGCGGTGACTCTGAGACCCAGTACTTC
CASSSRTSGDSETQYF
>-|-|TRBV20-1|TRBJ2-1
TGCAGTGCTAGAGATAAACAGGGAAGGGATGAGCAGTTCTTC
CSARDKQGRDEQFF
>TRBD1|few|TRBV11-2|TRBJ2-5
TGTGCCAGCAGCTTTTCCCGGGACAGGGGCAATCTCTTC
CASSFSRDRGNLF
>-|-|TRBV6-6|TRBJ2-7
TGTGCCACTTCTGGGCAGGGCTTATCCTACGAGCAGTACTTC
CATSGQGLSYEQYF
>TRBD2|few|TRBV11-3|TRBJ2-3
TGTGCCAGCAGCTTAAGTACGGGAGGGATCACAGATACGCAGTATTTT
CASSLSTGGITDTQYF
>-|-|TRBV12-3/TRBV12-4|TRBJ1-3
TGTGCCAGCAGTTCTGACAGCTCTGGAAACACCATATATTTT
CASSSDSSGNTIYF
>-|few|TRBV29-1|TRBJ2-5
TGCAGCGTACACAGGGGAGGACAAGAGACCCAGTACTTC
CSVHRGGQETQYF
>-|-|TRBV27|TRBJ2-5
TGTGCCAGCGGACGAATGCCGGGGGCAGAGACCCAGTACTTC
CASGRMPGAETQYF
>-|few|TRBV5-5|TRBJ2-2
TGTGCCAGCAGCTTGTGGGCGAACACCGGGGAGCTGTTTTTT
CASSLWANTGELFF
>-|few|TRBV28|TRBJ1-6
TGTGCCAGCAGTTTATGGGTAGCGAATTCACCCCTCCACTTT
CASSLWVANSPLHF
>TRBD1|-|TRBV7-3|TRBJ1-2
TGTGCCAGCAGCTTAGCCGGGACAGGGAGCGGCTACACCTTC
CASSLAGTGSGYTF
>-|few|TRBV27|TRBJ2-3
TGTGCCAGCAGGAAGATGACAGCAAGCACAGATACGCAGTATTTT
CASRKMTASTDTQYF